This is a list of T cell receptor beta chains from one sample in a study of Ad26.COV2.S vaccination and SARS-CoV-2 variants. Method: immunoSEQ multiplex PCR; TCRdb's copy keeps in-frame clones and lacks some. The repertoire includes over 110,000 clones, about nine tenths of them detected once, and around 5.1% sits in the top ten. Source: peripheral blood, taken after recovery from COVID-19. All receptors derive from a human donor who had recovered from COVID-19. Both conserved end residues are part of each CDR3. Fields, in order: V gene, CDR3 protein.

TRBV11-2 CASSSTGLGYTF
TRBV7-2 CASTVRVTGGTEAFF
TRBV28 CASRGSTGTYNEQFF
TRBV28 CASSPGVTSRALHF
TRBV7-2 CASSLTKTQYF
TRBV9 CASSVHQNTEAFF
TRBV4-3 CASSQEYGARGYTF
TRBV7-2 CASSLDGTGLYEQYF
TRBV27 CASSTVVLYYNEQFF
TRBV7-9 CASSASGAANTEAFF
TRBV16 CASSRRITGRATGELFF
TRBV27 CASSLSGSNQPQHF
TRBV7-9 CASSLETSNQPQHF
TRBV28 CASSLSTGRGNTEAFF
TRBV7-2 CASSLERVAPLHF
TRBV7-9 CASSITESGANVLTF
TRBV18 CASSPPGLKGEQYF
TRBV19 CASTWAGDSPLHF
TRBV27 CASSRLRTGGSNQPQHF
TRBV5-8 CASSLLSGTGFSGANVLTF
TRBV7-9 CASIPPRGAGTDTQYF
TRBV19 CASSIQRNQPQHF
TRBV5-5 CASSLAGTENYEQYF
TRBV9 CASSVGAGGPHEQFF
TRBV7-2 CASSIRPTQSSYNEQFF
TRBV15 CATSRDLANEQYF
TRBV14 CASSPSWTGIYTEAFF
TRBV10-3 CAISGQVTQNYGYTF
TRBV3-1/TRBV3-2 CASSQDSGGLETQYF
TRBV9 CASSAGQGFGNTIYF
TRBV7-9 CASSFGYQETQYF
TRBV11-2 CASSLRTEAFF
TRBV6-5 CASSYRRGETQYF
TRBV30 CAWSFRDRGLYYGYTF
TRBV5-5 CASSTTLGSDYGYTF
TRBV7-9 CASSSSNRIKGHGYTF
TRBV11-2 CASSAQQGELETQYF
TRBV4-1 CASSLGTGAAGNTIYF
TRBV7-2 CASSPRGGARGNSPLHF
TRBV28 CASSLLAGGRNEQFF
TRBV3-1/TRBV3-2 CASSQGRSMETQYF
TRBV5-1 CASSLDRNYTF
TRBV9 CASSVVQSTEAFF
TRBV7-6 CASSLVPGQGQEKLFF
TRBV19 CASSSAGSYEQYF
TRBV28 CAGSPPGGLGEKLFF
TRBV27 CASSLTGINRYGYTF
TRBV28 CASSGGVGGYTF
TRBV24-1 CATRGLAVSGEQFF
TRBV7-2 CATKKASVGELFF
TRBV5-4 CASSLDRNTGELFF